Listed below are T cell receptor beta chains from one sample, sequenced in a study of follicular helper T cells after annual influenza vaccination. Libraries were prepared by immunoSEQ multiplex PCR; TCRdb keeps only in-frame clonotypes and omits some of them. The repertoire holds 6,000 or so clones, with around 75% as singletons. The source material was CXCR5- memory CD4+ T cells sorted from blood, sampled 7 days after influenza vaccination. Every receptor here comes from an adult who received the influenza vaccine. Each CDR3 is given without its conserved first and last residue.

TRBJ2-5,TRBV19,ASSIAAIQETQY
TRBJ1-2,TRBV4-1,ASSQGTGDYGYT
TRBJ2-1,TRBV18,ASSVTPDNEQF
TRBJ2-3,TRBV7-2,ASSLRDPNTQY
TRBJ2-7,TRBV6-5,ASSYGGRDNEQY
TRBJ2-2,TRBV5-1,ASMRRGAGELF
TRBJ1-6,TRBV9,ASSVRQDNNSPLH
TRBJ1-3,TRBV7-2,ASSRDRGGNTIY
TRBJ1-1,TRBV29-1,SVGNSLYGAEAF
TRBJ1-1,TRBV10-3,AIKGTGLEAF
TRBJ2-7,TRBV5-6,ASSLEQGYEQY
TRBJ1-3,TRBV5-1,ASSLGTGAGNTIY
TRBJ1-2,TRBV19,ASSRARQGGNYGYT
TRBJ1-2,TRBV9,ASSVDSQAYGYT
TRBJ1-1,TRBV6-1,ASTFGTWGTEAF
TRBJ2-5,TRBV9,ASSVSGLAWETQY
TRBJ2-1,TRBV7-2,ASSLAGGPYNEQF
TRBJ2-7,TRBV25-1,ASSGNYEQY
TRBJ2-5,TRBV4-1,ASSQDSSSGGARETQY
TRBJ2-1,TRBV19,ASRSSDYNEQF
TRBJ1-3,TRBV2,ASYQGEAGNTIY
TRBJ1-1,TRBV4-1,ASSQAVMGARAEAF
TRBJ1-2,TRBV19,ASSSRTGWYGYT
TRBJ2-3,TRBV5-6,ASSLLRGGRTDTQY
TRBJ1-2,TRBV14,ASSQDQRRAGYGYT
TRBJ1-2,TRBV19,ASSMARDYT
TRBJ1-5,TRBV6-1,ASSVGQGNNQPQH
TRBJ1-2,TRBV27,ASSSLGGGDYGYT
TRBJ1-2,TRBV7-2,ASSPYLLGGYT
TRBJ1-6,TRBV2,ASSPRYNSPLH
TRBJ2-5,TRBV6-1,ASSEVSRETQY
TRBJ1-1,TRBV27,ASSGHRNRQIFANTEAF